Reported below is one T cell receptor (beta chain). Its antigen target is currently unknown. Within one base of it there is no much larger clone, and no base qualities were kept. The CDR3 covers 16 residues, taking in both the cysteine and the phenylalanine. Only CDR3 DNA is held: 48 bases, read in frame from base 1. In the germline V gene, CDR1 corresponds to SGHTS and CDR2 to YDEGEE. Between the V and J ends, shortened by 6 bases and 3 bases respectively, the junction contains 21 bases. TCRbeta CDR3 regions were amplified from genomic DNA using the immunoSEQ Assay, a bias-controlled multiplex PCR. The authors processed their data as follows. The number of nucleated cells in each sample was estimated from the amplification of reference gene primers within the assay. Sequence reads were collapsed and filtered to measure the absolute abundance of every unique TCRbeta CDR3 rearrangement. For each sample, productive Simpson clonality was calculated as the square root of Simpson's diversity index across productive rearrangements. The immuneACCESS repertoire file appears here via TCRdb, limited to in-frame rearrangements. These files lack a portion of the clones; in checked studies, under half of the deficit traces to unresolved V genes, and the cause of the others is not known. V and J calls and clone size follow that table, whereas D and trimming were derived from the DNA. The sample has under 150,000 clones on record, about 87% of them singletons. The ten largest clonotypes hold 3% to 4.5% of the sample.

The data are from a study of blood T cell repertoires in COVID-19 (dated by TCRdb to 2018 to 2021). Concerning the study at large: ImmuneRACE Cohort 3 recovered participants were defined by two consecutive negative NP/OP PCR tests, healthcare professional clearance, or symptom resolution. The repertoires were released in a freely available public database intended as a resource for research on the immune response to SARS-CoV-2. The samples were drawn from two sources: the first 160 participants of the ongoing ImmuneRACE study, and 950 to 1,500 subjects contributed by 6 global collaborators. Subjects who had been exposed to COVID-19, were actively infected with it, or had recovered from it provided the deeply sampled blood TCRbeta repertoires that made up the dataset. Where available, HLA class I and class II types were taken from metadata supplied by the sample provider and were not determined by assay-based typing. The prospective study material was composed of cDNA or gDNA derived from T cells, B-cell-depleted T cells, or PBMCs. Nearly every sample came with metadata listing a de-identified subject ID, COVID-19 status, age in years and sex. Samples covering the acute and convalescent phases of COVID-19 were provided by collaborators in the United States, Italy and Spain. The research as a whole found: The amount of clinical and demographic metadata varied by source and participant and was provided uncurated.

Participants in the prospective study were enrolled through a virtual design, were aged about 18 to 89 years, and lived in approximately 24 United States geographic areas. In the prospective study, cohorts were assigned on the basis of participant-reported clinical history obtained from a screening survey and a study questionnaire. In the prospective study, whole blood, serum and a nasopharyngeal or oropharyngeal swab were collected from each participant by mobile phlebotomists. Prospective study participants could optionally give additional blood draws and questionnaires over a roughly two-month period. Before DNA extraction, blood samples from the prospective study were shipped at room temperature or frozen.

The receptor comes from a man aged 45-65 years in a cohort exposed to, infected with or recovered from COVID-19 (not recorded which). Here the chain combines TRBV5-8 and TRBJ1-1; TRBD1 is a weak D gene call, 6 bases matching. The specimen sequenced was PBMCs or T cells enriched from blood (not recorded which). The DNA is as follows: TGTGCCAGCACTTACGGGGACGAACAGGGTGACACTGAAGCTTTCTTT. Protein translation: CASTYGDEQGDTEAFF.